This paragraph covers one T cell receptor (beta chain) sequence. Its target is unknown. cDNA prepared by RNA extraction and subsequent reverse transcription served as the template for sequencing. The protocol was immunoSEQ multiplex PCR, while the TCRdb copy is restricted to in-frame clones and leaves out a portion. The table has around 19,000 clones, roughly 62% seen once. The CD4+ cells of about five biomarker-study patients went through sorting. This sorting yielded CD25+CD127- cells. These data come from a study of CD8+ T cells in alopecia areata. General study points: In scalp samples, resident alphabeta T cells of normal skin are also sequenced. Clonality was higher in lesional than normal scalp, especially in alopecia totalis/universalis. TCRs were shared less clearly across patients than in mice, possibly for HLA-related reasons.

V gave up 1 base and J gave up 5 bases, with 18 bases separating them. Germline CDR1 is MDHEN and CDR2 is SYDVKM. This CDR3 is built from 17 residues. The receptor was derived from a human donor with alopecia areata. The J gene is TRBJ1-5, the V gene TRBV28; D is perhaps TRBD1 (6 bases). The sequenced material came from CD4+ Tregs sorted from blood. CDR3 bases: TGTGCCAGCAGTTTATCAAGGGGAAGGGGGAGCGATCAGCCCCAGCATTTT. This translates into CASSLSRGRGSDQPQHF.